A selection of T cell receptor beta chains follows, all from one sample in a study of molecular identifiers for immune sequencing clone quantification. MiXCR, applied by TCRdb to the PCR reads, yields one record per CDR3 protein. The sample shows over 600,000 distinct CDR3 sequences, 15% to 20% of them seen only once. The sequenced sample was naive CD8+ T cells from blood, with Jurkat cell RNA spiked in. All receptors come from a human donor in good health. Some libraries in this study had Jurkat cell RNA spiked in. CDR3s include the opening cysteine and the closing phenylalanine or tryptophan. D genes are given only for firm matches. Some rows have no size entry. The others give once, few or many, or a class for an expanded clone.

TGCGCCAGCAGCCAAGAGACCTGGGGCCGAGGCTACGAGCAGTACTTC	CASSQETWGRGYEQYF	-	TRBV4-3	TRBJ2-7	-
TGCGCCAGCAGCCAGTACGACAAAGAGGGCTACGAGCAGTACTTC	CASSQYDKEGYEQYF	many	TRBV4-3	TRBJ2-7	-
TGTGCCAGCAGCTTACTGGGGGCGGAAACTGAAGCTTTCTTT	CASSLLGAETEAFF	many	TRBV7-8	TRBJ1-1	-
TGTGCCAGCAGCGTAGCGGGAGACGACTATGAGCAGTTCTTC	CASSVAGDDYEQFF	-	TRBV9	TRBJ2-1	-
TGTGCCAGCTGTGACGGACCCTATAGCAATCAGCCCCAGCATTTT	CASCDGPYSNQPQHF	many	TRBV6-1	TRBJ1-5	-
TGTGCCAGCAGTGAGGACAGGGTGAACTATGGCTACACCTTC	CASSEDRVNYGYTF	many	TRBV14	TRBJ1-2	TRBD1
TGTGCCAGCAGTGAAATAGTGGGGGCAGGGATCACCGGGGAGCTGTTTTTT	CASSEIVGAGITGELFF	many	TRBV2	TRBJ2-2	-
TGCGCCAACAGCTTTGGGGGTTCCTACGAGCAGTACTTC	CANSFGGSYEQYF	-	TRBV5-1	TRBJ2-7	-
TGTGCCACCAGTGACGGACAGGGAGGTCAGCCCCAGCATTTT	CATSDGQGGQPQHF	many	TRBV24-1	TRBJ1-5	TRBD1
TGTGCCAGTAGGAGCGGGATCTCTAGCACAGATACGCAGTATTTT	CASRSGISSTDTQYF	few	TRBV19	TRBJ2-3	TRBD2
TGTGCCAGCAGACCAACCTTCGGGGAAGGAACTGGAAACACCATATATTTT	CASRPTFGEGTGNTIYF	many	TRBV28	TRBJ1-3	-
TGTGCCAGCAGCCCCAGATGGACAGGATCCTACAATGAGCAGTTCTTC	CASSPRWTGSYNEQFF	-	TRBV9	TRBJ2-1	TRBD1
TGTGCCAGCAGCTTAGAAGGGGACTCCTACGAGCAGTACTTC	CASSLEGDSYEQYF	many	TRBV11-2	TRBJ2-7	-
TGCAGTGCTAGAAAGCGGGAGGGCCCCTACAATGAGCAGTTCTTC	CSARKREGPYNEQFF	-	TRBV20-1	TRBJ2-1	TRBD2
TGTGCCAGCAGTTTAGGACAGGCCCAGCCCCAGCATTTT	CASSLGQAQPQHF	many	TRBV28	TRBJ1-5	TRBD1
TGCAGTGCTAGATATACTCCGAGTTCACCCCTCCACTTT	CSARYTPSSPLHF	many	TRBV20-1	TRBJ1-6	-